This T cell receptor beta chain was sequenced for a study of blood T cells in healthy people across ages. The CDR3 runs to 15 residues. Trimming took 3 bases from V and 3 from J, leaving 11 bases between them. The second PCR ran about 6 to 11 cycles with a sample-barcoded 5' primer and J-beta primers. TCRdb recomputed calls from the 5' RACE reads with MiXCR, one row per CDR3 protein. The profile shows 600,000 to 650,000 distinct CDR3 sequences, roughly 53% of them singletons. The V call is TRBV12-3 or TRBV12-4, the J call TRBJ1-4, with a tentative D call TRBD1 (5 bases). The sequencing sample was made of blood. The TCR originated in a man aged 55 to 70 in good health. CDR3 bases: TGTGCCAGCAGTTTCGGGGGGGAGGCTAATGAAAAACTGTTTTTT. Amino acids: CASSFGGEANEKLFF.